This TCR beta chain was profiled in a study of radiotherapy plus CTLA-4 blockade in lung cancer. The CDR3 is 15 amino acids. Losses at the gene ends were 7 bases for V and 0 bases for J; bases not matched to a gene: 6. Germline V gives CDR1 LNHDA, CDR2 SQIVND (reference sequence). TCRdb's copy holds only in-frame clones and misses some; the assay was immunoSEQ multiplex PCR. Among 40,000 to 45,000 clones listed, about 74% were seen once. This sample comprised peripheral blood, obtained from a patient treated with radiotherapy plus ipilimumab. This clonotype originated in a human donor with non-small cell lung cancer who had stable disease on radiotherapy plus ipilimumab. The rearrangement links TRBV19 to TRBJ1-5; TRBD1 aligns across 7 bases. CDR3 protein: CASITQGGSNQPQHF. The CDR3 DNA is TGTGCCAGTATCACCCAGGGGGGTAGCAATCAGCCCCAGCATTTT.